The 17 T cell receptor beta chains below all came from one sample that was sequenced in a study of cytomegalovirus exposure and HLA in healthy donors. A multiplex PCR was run with 60 Vbeta primers and 13 Jbeta primers. TCRdb's table, derived via immunoSEQ multiplex PCR, lists solely in-frame clones and lacks some. Of 120,000 or so clones listed, roughly 76% are singletons. Sequencing used PBMCs. These receptors were taken from a young man in good health and CMV-seronegative.

There are a few counts of this clone. The gene calls are TRBV6-5 and TRBJ2-2, with D perhaps matching TRBD1 (6 bases). The germline V gene has CDR1 MNHEY and CDR2 SVGAGI. The CDR3 contains 13 residues. Trimming stripped 4 bases from V and 4 bases from J, with 7 bases between. As DNA, the CDR3 is TGTGCCAGCAGTTTGGACAGCACCGGGGAGCTGTTTTTT. Encoded protein: CASSLDSTGELFF.

The CDR3 region has the DNA TGTGCCAGCACCCCAGGGGCAGGGCCGTTGGCTAACTATGGCTACACCTTC. Amino acids: CASTPGAGPLANYGYTF. The rearrangement joins TRBV28 to TRBJ1-2, with D perhaps TRBD1 (6 bases). The CDR3 is made up of 17 amino acids. The germline gives CDR1 MDHEN, CDR2 SYDVKM. V was trimmed by 7 bases and J by 0 bases, leaving 21 bases between them.

CDR3 sequence reads: CASSPSGGQYNEQFF. CDR3 sequence (DNA): TGTGCCAGCAGCCCTAGCGGGGGGCAGTACAATGAGCAGTTCTTC. The chain employs TRBV9 and TRBJ2-1; 11 bases map to TRBD2. Unmatched junction bases numbered 4, after V lost 4 bases and J lost 4 bases. Germline assignment: CDR1 SGDLS and CDR2 YYNGEE. The CDR3 totals 15 residues.

This sequence joins TRBV29-1 and TRBJ2-3, with D tentatively TRBD2 (6 bases). This CDR3 spans 13 amino acids. Germline CDR1 reads SQVTM; CDR2 reads ANQGSEA. Trimming stripped 4 bases from V and 3 bases from J, with 11 bases between. In nucleotides, the CDR3 is TGCAGCGTTGCCCAGGGAGGTACAGATACGCAGTATTTT. This sequence encodes CSVAQGGTDTQYF.

This clone showed up just once. The V call is TRBV21-1, the J call TRBJ1-5; the table's TRBD1 call for D was not verified on the DNA. TRBV21-1 is shown as a pseudogene. The CDR3 covers 16 residues. CDR3 nucleotide sequence: TGTGCCAGCAGCAATGCCGGGGACAGTAGCAATCAGCCCCAGCATTTT. Protein: CASSNAGDSSNQPQHF.

The chain uses TRBV5-1 and TRBJ1-1; D is perhaps TRBD1 (6 bases). V was clipped by 0 bases and J by 5 bases, with 14 bases between them. This CDR3 contains 15 residues. CDR1 and CDR2 from the germline V gene are SGHRS and YFSETQ. CDR3: CASSLEEGGGTEAFF. The CDR3 DNA is TGCGCCAGCAGCTTGGAAGAAGGGGGAGGGACTGAAGCTTTCTTT.

In regard to this clone: Other nucleotide sequences in the sample specify the same CDR3. The gene calls are TRBV5-1 and TRBJ2-7; 7 nucleotides line up with TRBD1. The CDR3 is 14 residues long. The germline V gene has CDR1 SGHRS and CDR2 YFSETQ. Trimming at V came to 0 bases and at J to 4 bases, leaving 4 bases not matched to a gene. The DNA for the CDR3 is TGCGCCAGCAGCTTGGGACAGGGAAGTTACGAGCAGTACTTC. It translates to CASSLGQGSYEQYF.

V gene TRBV7-8 combines with J gene TRBJ1-1; D call uncertain. Per germline, CDR1 SGHVS and CDR2 FQNEAQ. CDR3 length: 13 residues. The V gene lost 0 bases and the J gene lost 5 bases, with 7 bases spanning the gap. This chain's CDR3 is CASSLARRTEAFF. The CDR3 DNA follows: TGTGCCAGCAGCTTAGCGAGGAGGACTGAAGCTTTCTTT.

The chain joins TRBV2 to TRBJ1-6; TRBD1 is a possible D gene (5 bases). V lost 6 bases and J 4 bases, leaving 19 bases between the germline ends. Germline-derived CDR1 and CDR2 are SNHLY and FYNNEI. The CDR3 has 17 amino acids. As DNA, the CDR3 is TGTGCCAGCAGATCCCATGCGGGGCGGGGTTATAATTCACCCCTCCACTTT. This gives the protein CASRSHAGRGYNSPLHF. Looking up the rest from reference TRBV2 and TRBJ1-6 gives the full variable domain: EPEVTQTPSHQVTQMGQEVILRCVPISNHLYFYWYRQILGQKVEFLVSFYNNEISEKSEIFDDQFSVERPDGSNFTLKIRSTKLEDSAMYFCASRSHAGRGYNSPLHFGNGTRLTVT.

J is TRBJ2-7 and V is TRBV2; D is possibly TRBD1 (5 bases). Trimming removed 10 bases from V and 1 base from J, with 14 bases in between. The CDR3 has 13 residues. Germline V gene sequence: CDR1 SNHLY, CDR2 FYNNEI. The CDR3: CANLIGESYEQYF. CDR3 coding DNA: TGTGCCAACTTGATAGGGGAATCCTACGAGCAGTACTTC.

This rearrangement joins TRBV7-9 to TRBJ2-5; tentative D call: TRBD1 (6 bases). TRBJ2-7 explains the end of the DNA better; the J call may be wrong. The CDR3 sequence is 15 residues long. The germline V gene encodes CDR1 SEHNR and CDR2 FQNEAQ (reference sequence). The CDR3 loop is CASSLETGSRYEQYF. For the CDR3, the DNA is TGTGCCAGCAGCTTAGAGACAGGATCGCGCTACGAGCAGTACTTC.

The J gene is TRBJ2-7, the V gene TRBV6-6, with D perhaps TRBD2 (5 bases). This CDR3 has 14 residues. V lost 1 base and J 4 bases, leaving 11 bases between the germline ends. Germline lookup yields CDR1 MNHNY and CDR2 SVGAGI (reference sequence). For the CDR3, the DNA is TGTGCCAGCAGTTACTTTAAGGGAGATTACGAGCAGTACTTC. It translates to CASSYFKGDYEQYF.

This chain joins TRBV9 and TRBJ1-2; TRBD1 aligns across 8 bases. The CDR3 consists of 17 residues. V was clipped by 0 bases and J by 7 bases; unmatched bases: 14. Germline V gene data show CDR1 as SGDLS and CDR2 as YYNGEE. The CDR3 is CASSVGFQGAGSVGYTF. The CDR3 nucleotides read TGTGCCAGCAGCGTAGGATTTCAGGGGGCGGGTTCGGTTGGCTACACCTTC.

This chain connects TRBV2 to TRBJ1-1; perhaps TRBD1 as D (6 bases). This CDR3 is built from 13 residues. Germline CDR1 is SNHLY and CDR2 is FYNNEI. V lost 10 bases and J 5 bases, leaving 17 bases between the germline ends. CDR3 amino acids: CATQFRGATEAFF. DNA of the CDR3: TGTGCCACCCAGTTCAGGGGCGCGACTGAAGCTTTCTTT.

This chain connects TRBV2 to TRBJ2-5, with 7 nucleotides matching TRBD2. CDR3 length: 15 residues. Germline V lookup: CDR1 SNHLY, CDR2 FYNNEI. The junction had 7 bases not matched to a gene; V was cut back by 1 base and J by 5 bases. Here the CDR3 reads CASSEVAGVGETQYF. For the CDR3, the DNA is TGTGCCAGCAGTGAAGTGGCGGGGGTCGGCGAGACCCAGTACTTC. Supplemented by reference TRBV2 and TRBJ2-5, the full variable domain reads EPEVTQTPSHQVTQMGQEVILRCVPISNHLYFYWYRQILGQKVEFLVSFYNNEISEKSEIFDDQFSVERPDGSNFTLKIRSTKLEDSAMYFCASSEVAGVGETQYFGPGTRLLVL.

V is TRBV19 and J is TRBJ1-3, with D unresolved. The V gene's germline CDR1 is LNHDA and CDR2 SQIVND (reference sequence). Trimming removed 8 bases from V and 4 bases from J, with 18 bases in between. CDR3 length: 15 amino acids. The CDR3 DNA is TGTGCCAGTTACCGTGCGGGTTCGGCGGGAAACACCATATATTTT. Residues: CASYRAGSAGNTIYF.

This chain joins TRBV15 and TRBJ1-2; TRBD1 matches at 11 bases. The CDR3 sequence is 16 residues long. J was trimmed by 4 bases and V by 0 bases; bases with no gene match: 4. The germline V gene encodes CDR1 LNHNV and CDR2 YYDKDF (reference sequence). This CDR3 reads CATSRELGQGAYGYTF. DNA of the CDR3: TGTGCCACCAGCAGAGAGCTAGGACAGGGGGCCTATGGCTACACCTTC.